This T cell receptor beta chain came from a study of T cell responses to AZD1222 COVID-19 vaccine. Study-level points and caveats: Receipt of two AZD1222 doses was followed by a rise in Spike-specific TCR breadth and depth.

A note on this clone: Its antigen is unknown.

Some clones are missing from TCRdb's copy, which holds only in-frame ones; the method was immunoSEQ multiplex PCR. The sample lists more than 95,000 clones; roughly 90% were seen once. V gave up 7 bases and J gave up 2 bases, with 14 bases separating them. Germline-derived CDR1 and CDR2 are SGHRS and YFSETQ. This CDR3 is 14 amino acids long. The sequences come from peripheral blood, collected on day 0 of AZD1222 vaccination. This receptor was obtained from an adult in good health. This chain joins TRBV5-1 and TRBJ2-3; perhaps TRBD1 as D (6 bases). The CDR3 DNA follows: TGCGCCAGCTACACGGGACAAGACACAGATACGCAGTATTTT. Translated, it gives CASYTGQDTDTQYF. Filled out from reference TRBV5-1 and TRBJ2-3, the complete variable domain reads KAGVTQTPRYLIKTRGQQVTLSCSPISGHRSVSWYQQTPGQGLQFLFEYFSETQRNKGNFPGRFSGRQFSNSRSEMNVSTLELGDSALYLCASYTGQDTDTQYFGPGTRLTVL.